The 28 T cell receptor beta chains presented below share a single source sample, sequenced in a study of PD-1 blockade in classical Hodgkin lymphoma. The sample's time point: newly diagnosed, previously untreated cHL patient sample. Measured with immunoSEQ multiplex PCR; TCRdb has only the in-frame clones, and not every one. The sample consists of 15,000 to 20,000 clones, approximately 85% of them appearing once. The source material was peripheral blood mononuclear cells (PBMCs). The receptors were gathered from a human donor with classical Hodgkin lymphoma.

The chain joins TRBV2 to TRBJ2-3; D is uncertain. Trimming removed 1 base at V and 2 bases at J, with 10 bases between. From germline, CDR1 is SNHLY and CDR2 FYNNEI. This CDR3 region has 15 residues. CDR3 loop: CASSEGRSYTDTQYF. CDR3 nucleotide sequence: TGTGCCAGCAGTGAAGGGCGGAGTTACACAGATACGCAGTATTTT.

V gene TRBV5-6 combines with J gene TRBJ1-2; D unclear. The germline V and J ends were trimmed by 0 bases and 13 bases, with 13 bases remaining between them. Germline loops: CDR1 SGHDT, CDR2 YYEEEE. CDR3 length: 12 residues. CDR3 protein: CASSLANTVGTF. CDR3 DNA sequence: TGTGCCAGCAGCTTGGCAAACACAGTCGGCACCTTC.

V usage is TRBV9 and J usage is TRBJ2-7, with a tentative D call TRBD2 (6 bases). Trimming removed 4 bases at V and 0 bases at J, with 14 bases between. The CDR3 runs to 15 residues. CDR1 and CDR2 from the germline V gene are SGDLS and YYNGEE. In nucleotides, the CDR3 is TGTGCCAGCAGCCCACACGGAGGGAGCTCCTACGAGCAGTACTTC. It encodes CASSPHGGSSYEQYF.

V gene TRBV7-2 combines with J gene TRBJ2-7; D assignment may be TRBD1 or TRBD2 (5 bases each). V lost 1 base and J lost 3, with 13 bases in between. Germline CDR1 SGHTA, CDR2 FQGNSA. The CDR3 contains 15 residues. CDR3 sequence reads: CASSLVGTGNYEQYF. The CDR3 DNA reads as TGTGCCAGCAGCTTAGTTGGGACGGGTAACTACGAGCAGTACTTC.

V is TRBV5-4 and J is TRBJ2-7; 8 bases agree with TRBD1. The V segment lost 2 bases and the J segment 6 bases; nucleotides outside the gene matches: 7. CDR1 and CDR2 (germline): SGHNT, YYREEE (reference sequence). The CDR3 contains 14 residues. Written as DNA, the CDR3 is TGTGCCAGCAGCTTTCGAGACAGGGGTCCCGAGCAGTACTTC. This encodes CASSFRDRGPEQYF.

The chain uses TRBV6-6 and TRBJ1-1, with no clear D. With 2 bases removed from V and 1 base from J, the gap between germline ends came to 2 bases. Germline V gene sequence: CDR1 MNHNY, CDR2 SVGAGI (reference sequence). CDR3 length equals 12 residues. Here the CDR3 DNA reads TGTGCCAGCAGTTACAAGAACACTGAAGCTTTCTTT. Residues: CASSYKNTEAFF.

The chain combines TRBV5-4 with TRBJ2-2; D is uncertain. The germline V gene encodes CDR1 SGHNT and CDR2 YYREEE (reference sequence). V was clipped by 6 bases and J by 4 bases, with 13 bases between them. The CDR3 sequence is 14 residues long. CDR3 in DNA: TGTGCCAGCACCCGAAGGCAGACCACCGGGGAGCTGTTTTTT. Protein sequence: CASTRRQTTGELFF.

In its sample, this clone was seen a few times. The V gene is TRBV6-1, the J gene TRBJ2-7; weak D call: TRBD1 (5 bases). The germline CDR1 and CDR2 sequences are MNHNS and SASEGT. With 6 bases removed from V and 3 bases from J, the gap between germline ends came to 12 bases. The CDR3 is 13 residues long. CDR3 nucleotide sequence: TGTGCCAGCAGAGGGGATAGTTTCTACGAGCAGTACTTC. This translates into CASRGDSFYEQYF.

This clone occurred a few times. The chain employs TRBV25-1 and TRBJ2-7, with D perhaps matching TRBD1 (6 bases). The CDR3 is 13 residues long. Germline V gene lookup returns CDR1 MGHDK and CDR2 SYGVNS. V was shortened by 3 bases and J by 6 bases, with 12 bases between the two germline ends. The CDR3 DNA is TGTGCCAGCAGTGAGGCAGGGGCTTCCGAGCAGTACTTC. Its protein product is CASSEAGASEQYF.

The chain combines TRBV6-1 with TRBJ1-2, with TRBD1 as a possible D gene (6 bases). V was cut by 1 base and J by 4 bases, with 10 bases left in between. Germline V lookup: CDR1 MNHNS, CDR2 SASEGT. CDR3 length: 14 residues. In DNA, the CDR3 is TGTGCCAGCAGTGAAGTAGGACAGATCTATGGCTACACCTTC. This encodes CASSEVGQIYGYTF.

As for this clone: One end of the junction varies from germline; a read error may be responsible. V gene TRBV7-7 combines with J gene TRBJ2-1, with 11 bases that match TRBD2. The length of the CDR3 is 17 residues. Germline V gene sequence: CDR1 SSHAT, CDR2 FNYEAQ (reference sequence). The CDR3 DNA reads as TGTGCTAGCAGCTTAGCAACTAGCGGGAGCTCCTACAATGAGCAGTTCTTC. Translation gives CASSLATSGSSYNEQFF. Together with reference TRBV7-7 and TRBJ2-1, the CDR3 gives the full variable domain: GAGVSQSPRYKVTKRGQDVTLRCDPISSHATLYWYQQALGQGPEFLTYFNYEAQPDKSGLPSDRFSAERPEGSISTLTIQRTEQRDSAMYRCASSLATSGSSYNEQFFGPGTRLTVL.

The chain recombines TRBV9 with TRBJ2-7; no clear D. CDR1 is SGDLS and CDR2 is YYNGEE in the germline V gene. The V gene lost 4 bases and the J gene lost 2 bases, with 10 bases spanning the gap. The CDR3 is 13 residues long. CDR3 residues: CASSTGPTYEQYF. The CDR3 nucleotides are TGTGCCAGCAGCACCGGACCCACCTACGAGCAGTACTTC.

The rearrangement links TRBV6-6 to TRBJ2-2; D is undetermined. Germline V gene data show CDR1 as MNHNY and CDR2 as SVGAGI (reference sequence). Deletions cut 6 bases from V and 7 bases from J, with 15 bases between. The CDR3 is 14 residues long. The CDR3 region is CASSPSRPNGELFF. In nucleotides, the CDR3 is TGTGCCAGCAGCCCTAGTAGGCCAAACGGGGAGCTGTTTTTT.

This clone was seen a handful of times. V and J are TRBV6-5 and TRBJ2-1, with D perhaps TRBD1 (6 bases). This CDR3 is built from 14 residues. V lost 6 bases, J lost 1 base, and 10 bases lay in between. Germline V gene data show CDR1 as MNHEY and CDR2 as SVGAGI. The CDR3 nucleotides read TGTGCCAGCAGGCATACAGGGTCCTACAATGAGCAGTTCTTC. Translated: CASRHTGSYNEQFF.

The chain has TRBV5-6 and TRBJ2-7; 7 bases agree with TRBD1. The CDR3 consists of 13 residues. Germline trimming cut 4 bases from V and 3 bases from J; bases unmatched to any gene: 4. Germline CDR1 reads SGHDT; CDR2 reads YYEEEE. CDR3 in DNA: TGTGCCAGCAGCGGGGACAGAAGCTACGAGCAGTACTTC. Translated: CASSGDRSYEQYF.

J is TRBJ1-1 and V is TRBV2; 10 bases match TRBD1. Germline values: CDR1 SNHLY, CDR2 FYNNEI. The CDR3 loop spans 14 amino acids. The J segment lost 1 base and the V segment lost 8 bases, leaving 4 bases of the junction unmatched. The DNA of the CDR3 is TGTGCCAGCCGACGGGACAGGGGGAACACTGAAGCTTTCTTT. It specifies CASRRDRGNTEAFF.

The CDR3 sequence is CASSSRDYYNEQFF. The CDR3 DNA follows: TGTGCCAGCAGCTCCCGGGACTATTACAATGAGCAGTTCTTC. The chain carries TRBV5-4 and TRBJ2-1, with 7 bases identical to TRBD2. J gave up 4 bases and V 3 bases, and 4 bases lay outside the gene matches. The germline CDR1 and CDR2 sequences are SGHNT and YYREEE (reference sequence). There are 14 residues in the CDR3. The full variable domain, with the rest looked up from reference TRBV5-4 and TRBJ2-1, is ETGVTQSPTHLIKTRGQQVTLRCSSQSGHNTVSWYQQALGQGPQFIFQYYREEENGRGNFPPRFSGLQFPNYSSELNVNALELDDSALYLCASSSRDYYNEQFFGPGTRLTVL.

J is TRBJ2-5 and V is TRBV28; D not resolved. The CDR3 length is 10 residues. The germline V gene has CDR1 MDHEN and CDR2 SYDVKM. The V end was cut by 11 bases, the J end by 5 bases, with 9 bases between. The CDR3 is CAAGDETQYF. In nucleotides, the CDR3 is TGTGCCGCAGGCGATGAGACCCAGTACTTC. Combining the CDR3 with reference TRBV28 and TRBJ2-5 gives the whole variable domain DVKVTQSSRYLVKRTGEKVFLECVQDMDHENMFWYRQDPGLGLRLIYFSYDVKMKEKGDIPEGYSVSREKKERFSLILESASTNQTSMYLCAAGDETQYFGPGTRLLVL.

Note on this clone: The limits of the CDR3 on the DNA are not certain, so only TCRdb's listed CDR3 is given. The chain links TRBV21-1 to TRBJ2-7; the DNA was not used to check the table's D call, TRBD2. TRBV21-1 has pseudogene status. Both ends counted, the CDR3 spans 17 residues. CDR3 amino acids: CASSKPDWASGSDEQYF.

This chain connects TRBV5-1 to TRBJ2-4; D possibly corresponds to TRBD1 (5 bases). With 2 bases removed from V and 4 bases from J, the gap between germline ends came to 16 bases. Germline V CDR1 and CDR2: SGHRS, YFSETQ. The CDR3 has 16 residues. Here the CDR3 DNA reads TGCGCCAGCAGCTTCGCCGCGACAGACCATAAAAACATTCAGTACTTC. Protein: CASSFAATDHKNIQYF.

This rearrangement joins TRBV29-1 to TRBJ2-3; 7 bases line up with TRBD2. CDR3 length: 13 residues. The germline V gene has CDR1 SQVTM and CDR2 ANQGSEA. V gave up 7 bases and J gave up 2 bases; unmatched junction bases: 6. CDR3 region: CSALAGHTDTQYF. The CDR3 nucleotides are TGCAGCGCCTTAGCGGGCCACACAGATACGCAGTATTTT.

This chain joins TRBV18 and TRBJ2-5; 10 positions agree with TRBD2. Germline-derived CDR1 and CDR2 are KGHSH and LQKENI. V was clipped by 5 bases and J by 5 bases; unmatched bases: 11. The CDR3 extends over 16 amino acids. The CDR3 loop reads CASSGEEREGQETQYF. In nucleotides, the CDR3 is TGTGCCAGCTCAGGGGAGGAGCGGGAGGGCCAGGAGACCCAGTACTTC.

The chain combines TRBV6-1 with TRBJ1-2; D gene unclear. The CDR3 has 12 amino acids. CDR1 is MNHNS, CDR2 SASEGT, per germline. V dropped 0 bases and J dropped 9 bases, with 8 bases sitting between them. CDR3 coding DNA: TGTGCCAGCAGTGAAGCGCTTCTACGCTACACCTTC. Its protein product is CASSEALLRYTF.

The chain links TRBV2 to TRBJ2-5; D is uncertain. Germline V lookup: CDR1 SNHLY, CDR2 FYNNEI. V shed 6 bases and J shed 1 base, with 15 bases lying between them. The CDR3 runs 15 residues. The CDR3 sequence: CASRDLLSSQETQYF. The CDR3 DNA reads as TGTGCCAGCAGGGACCTCCTGTCGAGCCAAGAGACCCAGTACTTC.

The chain recombines TRBV7-2 with TRBJ1-1; TRBD1 aligns across 8 bases. From germline, CDR1 is SGHTA and CDR2 FQGNSA. Trimming at V came to 8 bases and at J to 2 bases, leaving 7 bases not matched to a gene. There are 14 residues in the CDR3. The CDR3 protein is CASASPGGNTEAFF. The CDR3 bases are TGTGCCAGCGCTAGTCCAGGGGGCAACACTGAAGCTTTCTTT.

The rearrangement links TRBV6-1 to TRBJ2-5; D perhaps matches TRBD1 (6 bases). From germline, CDR1 is MNHNS and CDR2 SASEGT. This CDR3 has 13 amino acids. The V end lost 7 bases, the J end lost 2 bases, and 11 bases lay between the germline ends. The CDR3 region has the DNA TGTGCCAGCATTCGGGACATACAAGAGACCCAGTACTTC. As protein: CASIRDIQETQYF.

The chain links TRBV25-1 to TRBJ1-1; no reliable D call. CDR1 and CDR2 from the germline V gene are MGHDK and SYGVNS. The CDR3 extends over 12 amino acids. Trimming removed 3 bases at V and 12 bases at J, with 14 bases between. The DNA of the CDR3 is TGTGCCAGCAGTGATTTGATGGGCCGAACTTTCTTT. It encodes CASSDLMGRTFF.

This clone was recorded once. The chain carries TRBV7-2 and TRBJ2-6; unclear D gene. This CDR3 is built from 15 residues. CDR1 is SGHTA and CDR2 is FQGNSA in the germline V gene. V dropped 1 base and J dropped 0 bases, with 4 bases sitting between them. The CDR3 spells CASSLVSSGANVLTF. CDR3 nucleotides: TGTGCCAGCAGCTTAGTCTCCTCTGGGGCCAACGTCCTGACTTTC.